These 9 T cell receptor beta chains share one sample of origin, sequenced in a study of T cell repertoires in cytomegalovirus infection. From the reads, TCRdb called clonotypes with MiXCR, one entry per CDR3 protein. The repertoire includes almost 550,000 distinct CDR3 sequences, about 17% of them detected once, and about 24% sits in the top ten. Source material: CD8+ T cells from PBMCs. These receptors all stem from a human donor in good health (CMV status not recorded). Some clones in this sample may be carry-over from other donors' samples.

CDR3 in amino acids: CASSYSERNNSPLHF. The DNA of the CDR3 is TGTGCCAGCAGTTACTCGGAACGGAACAATTCACCCCTCCACTTT. The V call is TRBV6-6, the J call TRBJ1-6; D is undetermined. Germline V gene sequence: CDR1 MNHNY, CDR2 SVGAGI (reference sequence). This CDR3 contains 15 residues. Between the trimmed V and J ends, which lost 0 bases and 7 bases, there was a span of 10 bases.

This clonotype was counted many times. The rearrangement uses TRBV27 and TRBJ1-1, with D unclear. Trimming took 6 bases from V and 0 from J, leaving 11 bases between them. Germline loops: CDR1 MNHEY, CDR2 SMNVEV (reference sequence). The CDR3 runs to 14 residues. CDR3 amino acids: CASRFRGLNTEAFF. DNA of the CDR3: TGTGCCAGCAGATTTCGGGGTTTGAACACTGAAGCTTTCTTT.

Of note for this clonotype: A single base separates this from a much larger clone, so it may be a read error. The chain is built from TRBV15 and TRBJ1-2, with TRBD1 matching over 8 bases. Germline V lookup: CDR1 LNHNV, CDR2 YYDKDF (reference sequence). The CDR3 extends over 16 amino acids. In DNA form, the CDR3 reads TGTGCCACCAGCAGAGTCCCTCGGACAGGGAGCTATGTCTACACCTTC. Amino acid sequence: CATSRVPRTGSYVYTF. Based on the CDR3 plus reference TRBV15 and TRBJ1-2, the full variable domain is DAMVIQNPRYQVTQFGKPVTLSCSQTLNHNVMYWYQQKSSQAPKLLFHYYDKDFNNEADTPDNFQSRRPNTSFCFLDIRSPGLGDTAMYLCATSRVPRTGSYVYTFGSGTRLTVV.

V is TRBV7-9 and J is TRBJ2-5; D not certain. The length of the CDR3 is 14 residues. V dropped 4 bases and J dropped 3 bases, with 12 bases sitting between them. Per germline, CDR1 SEHNR and CDR2 FQNEAQ (reference sequence). CDR3 protein: CASSSAQTKETQYF. The CDR3 nucleotides are TGTGCCAGCAGCTCAGCCCAGACCAAAGAGACCCAGTACTTC.

This clonotype was counted between two and nine times. This chain connects TRBV27 to TRBJ1-2, with TRBD1 matching 9 bases. CDR3 length: 17 amino acids. Germline V gene lookup returns CDR1 MNHEY and CDR2 SMNVEV (reference sequence). The ends lost 3 bases at V and 4 bases at J; junction bases unmatched: 12. CDR3 in DNA: TGTGCCAGCAGTTTGGAGGGACAGGGATTTGAGGCCTATGGCTACACCTTC. Encoded protein: CASSLEGQGFEAYGYTF.

This sequence joins TRBV29-1 and TRBJ2-1; TRBD2 might be the D (6 bases). The CDR3 is 15 amino acids. CDR1 SQVTM and CDR2 ANQGSEA come from the germline V gene. V lost 1 base and J 0 bases, leaving 10 bases between the germline ends. CDR3 residues: CSVEGLGGSYNEQFF. In nucleotides, the CDR3 is TGCAGCGTTGAAGGTCTGGGGGGCTCCTACAATGAGCAGTTCTTC.

This clonotype came up a few times. The rearrangement joins TRBV20-1 to TRBJ2-3; the D is unclear. Deletions cut 0 bases from V and 7 bases from J, with 20 bases between. There are 16 residues in the CDR3. Germline CDR1 is DFQATT and CDR2 is SNEGSKA (reference sequence). For the CDR3, the DNA is TGCAGTGCTAGAGATTATAATTCGGAAGATGTTCATACGCAGTATTTT. It yields the protein CSARDYNSEDVHTQYF.

This clonotype was seen only a few times. The rearrangement links TRBV28 to TRBJ2-2; D is undetermined. There are 14 residues in the CDR3. Trimming removed 3 bases from V and 4 bases from J, with 9 bases in between. Germline lookup yields CDR1 MDHEN and CDR2 SYDVKM. The CDR3: CASSLVGRTGELFF. The CDR3 DNA follows: TGTGCCAGCAGTTTGGTAGGACGCACCGGGGAGCTGTTTTTT.

This chain links TRBV6-6 with TRBJ2-7; possibly TRBD1 for D (6 bases). The germline V gene has CDR1 MNHNY and CDR2 SVGAGI (reference sequence). The V end lost 3 bases, the J end lost 4 bases, and 16 bases lay between the germline ends. This CDR3 is 15 amino acids long. The CDR3 DNA reads TGTGCCAGCAGTTATATGGACAGTGTTGATTACGAGCAGTACTTC. Protein: CASSYMDSVDYEQYF.